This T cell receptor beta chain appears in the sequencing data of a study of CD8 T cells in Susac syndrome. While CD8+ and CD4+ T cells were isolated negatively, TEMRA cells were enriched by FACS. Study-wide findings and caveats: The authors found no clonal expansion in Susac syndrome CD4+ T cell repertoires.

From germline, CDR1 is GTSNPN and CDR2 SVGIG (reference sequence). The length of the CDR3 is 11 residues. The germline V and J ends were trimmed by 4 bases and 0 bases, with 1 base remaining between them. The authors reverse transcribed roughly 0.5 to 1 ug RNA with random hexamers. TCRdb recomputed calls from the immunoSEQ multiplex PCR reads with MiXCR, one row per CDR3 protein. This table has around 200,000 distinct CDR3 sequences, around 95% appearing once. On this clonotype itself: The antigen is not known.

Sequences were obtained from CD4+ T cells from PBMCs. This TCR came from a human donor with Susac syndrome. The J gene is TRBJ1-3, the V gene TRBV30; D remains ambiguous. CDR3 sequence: CAWTSGNTIYF. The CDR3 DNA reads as TGTGCCTGGACCTCTGGAAACACCATATATTTT.